This T cell receptor (beta chain) was documented in a study of blood T cell repertoires in COVID-19. Germline CDR1 is KGHSH and CDR2 is LQKENI. There are 15 residues in the CDR3. V trimming: 5 bases; J trimming: 4 bases; junction bases outside the gene matches: 10. TCRdb's table, derived via immunoSEQ multiplex PCR, lists solely in-frame clones and lacks some. Of under 300,000 clones detected, about 82% appear once; the ten largest clones hold around 6.5%. The sequenced sample consisted of peripheral blood. V is TRBV18 and J is TRBJ2-5, with 7 nucleotides matching TRBD1. The sequence derives from a woman in her fifties or sixties with active or convalescent COVID-19. CDR3 region: CASSTRTGLGETQYF. Written as DNA, the CDR3 is TGTGCCAGCTCAACACGGACAGGATTGGGAGAGACCCAGTACTTC.